These 27 T cell receptor beta chains were all obtained from the same sample, sequenced in a study of shared clonotypes between healthy human individuals. This table comes from immunoSEQ multiplex PCR, and its TCRdb copy is limited to in-frame clones, with some not included. This sample has roughly 850,000 clones, with about 97% found just once. Naive CD8 cells lacked CD45RO and underwent positive selection for CCR7, leaving out terminally differentiated effector memory CD45RA+ cells. The sequenced sample consisted of naive CD8+ T cells sorted from blood. The receptors come from a man aged 25-45 years in good health.

This clone appeared once. V gene TRBV5-1 combines with J gene TRBJ2-6; D is ambiguous. Germline CDR1 reads SGHRS; CDR2 reads YFSETQ. The CDR3 consists of 15 residues. Deletions cut 4 bases from V and 0 bases from J, with 8 bases between. CDR3 residues: CASSRSISGANVLTF. Written as DNA, the CDR3 is TGCGCCAGCAGCCGCTCAATCTCTGGGGCCAACGTCCTGACTTTC. The complete variable domain, with remaining parts taken from reference TRBV5-1 and TRBJ2-6, reads KAGVTQTPRYLIKTRGQQVTLSCSPISGHRSVSWYQQTPGQGLQFLFEYFSETQRNKGNFPGRFSGRQFSNSRSEMNVSTLELGDSALYLCASSRSISGANVLTFGAGSRLTVL.

The gene calls are TRBV29-1 and TRBJ2-6; TRBD2 might be the D (5 bases). CDR1 SQVTM and CDR2 ANQGSEA come from the germline V gene. The CDR3 is made up of 14 amino acids. V lost 2 bases to trimming and J lost 2 bases, with 7 bases between them. CDR3 region: CSVESGAGANVLTF. Here the CDR3 DNA reads TGCAGCGTTGAATCCGGGGCTGGGGCCAACGTCCTGACTTTC.

This chain links TRBV27 with TRBJ2-7, with D maybe TRBD1 (5 bases). CDR3 length equals 15 residues. The germline V gene encodes CDR1 MNHEY and CDR2 SMNVEV (reference sequence). V gave up 4 bases and J gave up 5 bases, with 18 bases separating them. The CDR3 loop reads CASSSLQEIHHEQYF. The CDR3 nucleotides read TGTGCCAGCAGTTCACTACAGGAGATTCACCACGAGCAGTACTTC.

The rearrangement links TRBV6-6 to TRBJ2-7, with a tentative D call TRBD2 (6 bases). The CDR3 totals 13 residues. Between the trimmed V and J ends, which lost 2 bases and 3 bases, there was a span of 8 bases. The V gene's germline CDR1 is MNHNY and CDR2 SVGAGI (reference sequence). CDR3 bases: TGTGCCAGCAGTTACGGGGGGTACTACGAGCAGTACTTC. Translated, it gives CASSYGGYYEQYF.

The rearrangement links TRBV16 to TRBJ2-1; D is unclear. V gave up 6 bases and J gave up 5 bases, with 2 bases separating them. Germline V CDR1 and CDR2: KGHSY, FQNENV. This CDR3 contains 10 residues. The CDR3: CASSHNEQFF. CDR3 bases: TGTGCCAGCAGTCACAATGAGCAGTTCTTC.

This chain links TRBV27 with TRBJ2-3; possibly TRBD2 for D (7 bases). V was pared by 4 bases and J by 7 bases, with 12 bases between. The CDR3 length is 13 residues. The germline V gene has CDR1 MNHEY and CDR2 SMNVEV (reference sequence). Here the CDR3 DNA reads TGTGCCAGCAGTTCCGGGCGGGGGCATACGCAGTATTTT. Protein: CASSSGRGHTQYF.

V is TRBV6-6 and J is TRBJ2-1; a weak D match, TRBD1 (7 bases). Germline-derived CDR1 and CDR2 are MNHNY and SVGAGI (reference sequence). There are 12 residues in the CDR3. Trimming left V 8 bases short and J 5 bases short, with 10 bases between. This CDR3 is CASAGQNNEQFF. CDR3 in DNA: TGTGCCAGCGCGGGACAGAACAATGAGCAGTTCTTC.

V gene TRBV6-5 combines with J gene TRBJ2-7, with a possible D match to TRBD1 (5 bases). V gave up 8 bases and J gave up 0 bases, with 14 bases separating them. CDR3 length: 14 residues. Germline CDR1 MNHEY, CDR2 SVGAGI. The CDR3 nucleotides are TGTGCCAGCGGGGAAGACAGCAGCTCCTACGAGCAGTACTTC. This sequence encodes CASGEDSSSYEQYF.

V is TRBV7-9 and J is TRBJ1-1; 11 nucleotides agree with TRBD1. The CDR3 extends over 14 amino acids. V lost 4 bases and J lost 6; bases outside the gene matches: 4. Germline V gene sequence: CDR1 SEHNR, CDR2 FQNEAQ (reference sequence). The CDR3 reads CASSSGTGGPEAFF. The DNA for the CDR3 is TGTGCCAGCAGCTCCGGGACAGGGGGACCTGAAGCTTTCTTT.

The chain links TRBV6-6 to TRBJ2-7; D is unresolved. CDR1 and CDR2 (germline): MNHNY, SVGAGI (reference sequence). The CDR3 is 15 amino acids. V shed 7 bases and J shed 3 bases, with 19 bases lying between them. For the CDR3, the DNA is TGTGCCAGCAAGGCCGGCATGGGCAGGAGCTACGAGCAGTACTTC. This encodes CASKAGMGRSYEQYF.

This chain uses TRBV7-8 with TRBJ2-1; unclear D gene. The V gene's germline CDR1 is SGHVS and CDR2 FQNEAQ. The V end was cut by 1 base, the J end by 3 bases, with 16 bases between. This CDR3 has 17 amino acids. The CDR3 reads CASSLVASVIGYNEQFF. The CDR3 region has the DNA TGTGCCAGCAGCTTAGTGGCGTCAGTGATCGGCTACAATGAGCAGTTCTTC. The whole variable domain, filled in from reference TRBV7-8 and TRBJ2-1, reads GAGVSQSPRYKVAKRGQDVALRCDPISGHVSLFWYQQALGQGPEFLTYFQNEAQLDKSGLPSDRFFAERPEGSVSTLKIQRTQQEDSAVYLCASSLVASVIGYNEQFFGPGTRLTVL.

J is TRBJ2-7 and V is TRBV29-1, with 7 bases matching TRBD2. CDR1 is SQVTM and CDR2 is ANQGSEA in the germline V gene. Trimming cost V 6 bases and J 4 bases; bases outside gene matches: 9. The CDR3 sequence is 13 residues long. CDR3 DNA: TGCAGCGTCGAAAGCGGGGAACGTTACGAGCAGTACTTC. Its translation is CSVESGERYEQYF.

This clone was observed once. The same CDR3 can be traced to other DNA sequences in this sample. V and J are TRBV6-5 and TRBJ2-7; D not certain. The CDR3 extends over 15 amino acids. Looked up from germline, CDR1 is MNHEY and CDR2 is SVGAGI. The V and J ends lost 0 bases and 0 bases respectively, with 9 bases between them. In DNA form, the CDR3 reads TGTGCCAGCAGTTACTCGGTAGGCGGCTCCTACGAGCAGTACTTC. Its protein is CASSYSVGGSYEQYF.

The chain joins TRBV11-2 to TRBJ2-7; TRBD2 aligns across 8 bases. Unmatched junction bases numbered 3, after V lost 5 bases and J lost 3 bases. Germline loops: CDR1 SGHAT, CDR2 FQNNGV. The CDR3 consists of 13 residues. This CDR3 reads CASSQGLVYEQYF. CDR3 coding DNA: TGTGCCAGCAGCCAGGGACTAGTCTACGAGCAGTACTTC.

The chain carries TRBV10-3 and TRBJ2-1; 7 bases are a match to TRBD2. The V and J ends lost 4 bases and 1 base, in that order; junction bases with no gene match: 10. CDR1 is ENHRY and CDR2 is SYGVKD in the germline V gene. The CDR3 is 17 amino acids. The CDR3 DNA sequence: TGTGCCATCAGTGTCTCGAAGGCGGGGGTATCCTACAATGAGCAGTTCTTC. This translates into CAISVSKAGVSYNEQFF.

The chain joins TRBV27 to TRBJ1-5, with 8 nucleotides matching TRBD1. The V segment lost 1 base and the J segment 7 bases; nucleotides outside the gene matches: 6. CDR3 size: 15 residues. Looked up from germline, CDR1 is MNHEY and CDR2 is SMNVEV (reference sequence). This CDR3 reads CASSLFAGGDQPQHF. CDR3 coding DNA: TGTGCCAGCAGTTTATTCGCAGGGGGCGACCAGCCCCAGCATTTT.

The V gene is TRBV7-9, the J gene TRBJ2-7; 8 bases are a match to TRBD1. The V gene's germline CDR1 is SEHNR and CDR2 FQNEAQ (reference sequence). The V gene end was trimmed by 2 bases and the J gene end by 2 bases; junction bases not matched to a gene: 5. The CDR3 consists of 15 residues. The CDR3 DNA sequence: TGTGCCAGCAGCTTAAGGACAGGGCTTACCTACGAGCAGTACTTC. This codes for CASSLRTGLTYEQYF. The whole variable domain, remainder taken from reference TRBV7-9 and TRBJ2-7, is DTGVSQNPRHKITKRGQNVTFRCDPISEHNRLYWYRQTLGQGPEFLTYFQNEAQLEKSRLLSDRFSAERPKGSFSTLEIQRTEQGDSAMYLCASSLRTGLTYEQYFGPGTRLTVT.

The chain uses TRBV14 and TRBJ2-3; TRBD1 agrees at 8 bases. The germline gives CDR1 SGHDN, CDR2 FVKESK. J gave up 4 bases and V 3 bases, and 3 bases lay outside the gene matches. CDR3 size: 14 residues. The CDR3 coding sequence is TGTGCCAGCAGCCAGGGGACAGGTCCAGATACGCAGTATTTT. Translating gives CASSQGTGPDTQYF. Together with reference TRBV14 and TRBJ2-3, the CDR3 gives the full variable domain: EAGVTQFPSHSVIEKGQTVTLRCDPISGHDNLYWYRRVMGKEIKFLLHFVKESKQDESGMPNNRFLAERTGGTYSTLKVQPAELEDSGVYFCASSQGTGPDTQYFGPGTRLTVL.

The chain has TRBV15 and TRBJ2-7, with 11 bases lining up with TRBD2. Germline V gene data show CDR1 as LNHNV and CDR2 as YYDKDF (reference sequence). V was clipped by 4 bases and J by 4 bases; unmatched bases: 9. The CDR3 totals 16 residues. The CDR3 DNA follows: TGTGCCACCAGCATCCTAACTAGCGGGAGTAGTTACGAGCAGTACTTC. As protein: CATSILTSGSSYEQYF.

The chain recombines TRBV13 with TRBJ2-1; 8 bases match TRBD2. In germline, CDR1 is PRHDT, CDR2 FYEKMQ (reference sequence). The CDR3 sequence is 15 residues long. Germline trimming cut 4 bases from V and 5 bases from J; bases unmatched to any gene: 7. CDR3 in amino acids: CASSSTSGSHNEQFF. In nucleotides, the CDR3 is TGTGCCAGCAGCTCTACAAGCGGGAGCCACAATGAGCAGTTCTTC.

This chain connects TRBV27 to TRBJ2-1, with 13 bases fitting TRBD2. Per germline, CDR1 MNHEY and CDR2 SMNVEV (reference sequence). V lost 5 bases to trimming and J lost 9 bases; unmatched junction nucleotides: 13. The CDR3 is made up of 17 amino acids. The CDR3, as DNA: TGTGCCAGCAGTCCGATACTAGCGGGAGGGCCCTTGGGTGAGCAGTTCTTC. As protein: CASSPILAGGPLGEQFF.

This clone was detected a few times. This chain links TRBV27 with TRBJ1-5; tentative D call: TRBD1 (6 bases). The CDR3 runs to 16 residues. V lost 6 bases and J lost 1, with 16 bases in between. The germline gives CDR1 MNHEY, CDR2 SMNVEV (reference sequence). In DNA, the CDR3 is TGTGCCAGCAGCGCGGACTGGGGGCAGAGCAATCAGCCCCAGCATTTT. It specifies CASSADWGQSNQPQHF.

The genes are TRBV7-8 and TRBJ1-4; weak D call: TRBD1 (5 bases). CDR3 size: 16 residues. The V end lost 0 bases, the J end lost 1 base, and 9 bases lay between the germline ends. Germline values: CDR1 SGHVS, CDR2 FQNEAQ. The CDR3 DNA follows: TGTGCCAGCAGCTTAGCGCGGGGGGTAACTAATGAAAAACTGTTTTTT. Amino acid sequence: CASSLARGVTNEKLFF.

The chain employs TRBV9 and TRBJ2-2, with D perhaps given as TRBD1 or TRBD2 (6 bases each). V gave up 5 bases and J gave up 7 bases, with 18 bases separating them. Germline V lookup: CDR1 SGDLS, CDR2 YYNGEE. This CDR3 spans 15 amino acids. The CDR3 region is CASSQGGTGVGELFF. The CDR3 nucleotides are TGTGCCAGCAGTCAAGGGGGGACTGGTGTCGGGGAGCTGTTTTTT.

This chain joins TRBV7-9 and TRBJ2-7; tentatively, D is TRBD1 (6 bases). Looked up from germline, CDR1 is SEHNR and CDR2 is FQNEAQ (reference sequence). Trimming removed 5 bases at V and 1 base at J, with 15 bases between. This CDR3 region has 15 residues. As DNA, the CDR3 is TGTGCCAGCAGCCACAGGGCCTCCCCTTCCTACGAGCAGTACTTC. Its protein product is CASSHRASPSYEQYF.

J is TRBJ2-7 and V is TRBV14; TRBD1 might be the D (5 bases). Germline CDR1 SGHDN, CDR2 FVKESK. V was cut by 4 bases and J by 7 bases, with 11 bases left in between. The CDR3 runs 12 residues. The CDR3 coding sequence is TGTGCCAGCAGCCGGGCCAACAGGGAGCAGTACTTC. It codes for CASSRANREQYF.

V gene TRBV9 combines with J gene TRBJ2-1; D may be TRBD2 (6 bases). Looked up from germline, CDR1 is SGDLS and CDR2 is YYNGEE. Deletions cut 4 bases from V and 6 bases from J, with 14 bases between. The length of the CDR3 is 14 residues. The CDR3 sequence: CASSPGTPRNEQFF. CDR3 in DNA: TGTGCCAGCAGCCCCGGGACTCCTCGCAATGAGCAGTTCTTC.